The source of this T cell receptor (beta chain) is a study of CD8 T cells in Susac syndrome. V was clipped by 5 bases and J by 4 bases; unmatched bases: 5. Germline loops: CDR1 SQVTM, CDR2 ANQGSEA. The CDR3 sequence is 13 residues long. RNA in amounts of about 0.5 to 1 ug was reverse transcribed with random hexamers. TCRdb re-analysed the immunoSEQ multiplex PCR reads in MiXCR, keeping a single row per CDR3 protein. The data show 74,000 or so distinct CDR3 sequences, 85% to 95% seen once. This receptor was identified in a human donor with Susac syndrome. The sequenced sample consisted of CD4+ T cells from PBMCs. The chain couples TRBV29-1 to TRBJ2-7, with 10 bases fitting TRBD2. As DNA, the CDR3 is TGCAGCGTTTTAGCGGGAGGTGAATACGAGCAGTACTTC. This encodes CSVLAGGEYEQYF.